One and the same sample provided the 24 T cell receptor beta chains below, sequenced in a study of blood T cell repertoires in COVID-19. Libraries were prepared by immunoSEQ multiplex PCR; TCRdb keeps only in-frame clonotypes and omits some of them. The sample has 540,000 or so clones; roughly nine tenths are singletons. The sequenced material came from peripheral blood. These receptors originate from a woman aged 45-65 years with COVID-19, enrolled during active disease.

The rearrangement joins TRBV19 to TRBJ1-6, with a weak D call TRBD1 (6 bases). The CDR3 spans 15 residues. Germline CDR1 and CDR2: LNHDA and SQIVND (reference sequence). Deletions cut 4 bases from V and 9 bases from J, with 16 bases between. The CDR3 bases are TGTGCCAGTAGTAGGGTTCGGGGGGCTCCTTCACCCCTCCACTTT. It is translated as CASSRVRGAPSPLHF. The whole variable domain, remainder taken from reference TRBV19 and TRBJ1-6, is DGGITQSPKYLFRKEGQNVTLSCEQNLNHDAMYWYRQDPGQGLRLIYYSQIVNDFQKGDIAEGYSVSREKKESFPLTVTSAQKNPTAFYLCASSRVRGAPSPLHFGNGTRLTVT.

The rearrangement joins TRBV24-1 to TRBJ2-5; maybe TRBD1 (5 bases). The CDR3 covers 13 residues. Germline V gene lookup returns CDR1 KGHDR and CDR2 SFDVKD. Trimming removed 5 bases from V and 5 bases from J, with 11 bases in between. CDR3: CATSGQGLETQYF. The CDR3 DNA reads as TGTGCCACCAGTGGTCAGGGCCTGGAGACCCAGTACTTC.

This clone was counted only a few times. V gene TRBV4-1 combines with J gene TRBJ2-2, with TRBD2 as a possible D gene (6 bases). The CDR3 loop spans 13 amino acids. The germline V and J ends were trimmed by 5 bases and 5 bases, with 9 bases remaining between them. The germline V gene has CDR1 MGHRA and CDR2 YSYEKL. The CDR3 nucleotides read TGCGCCAGCAGCAGCCGGGGGACCGGGGAGCTGTTTTTT. Protein sequence: CASSSRGTGELFF.

The J gene is TRBJ2-7, the V gene TRBV7-3; 9 positions agree with TRBD1. Germline values: CDR1 SGHTA, CDR2 FQGTGA. This CDR3 comprises 15 residues. V was clipped by 1 base and J by 3 bases; unmatched bases: 4. This CDR3 reads CASSLIPGQGYEQYF. CDR3 nucleotides: TGTGCCAGCAGCTTAATACCGGGACAGGGCTACGAGCAGTACTTC.

V and J are TRBV5-3 and TRBJ2-2; tentatively, D is TRBD2 (6 bases). TRBV5-3 is an ORF, and what it does is uncertain. Trimming pared 0 bases from V and 4 bases from J, leaving 13 bases between. The CDR3 has 16 amino acids. CDR3 residues: CARSLVSQRVTGELFF. CDR3 nucleotides: TGTGCCAGAAGCTTGGTATCGCAGCGGGTCACCGGGGAGCTGTTTTTT.

The chain uses TRBV5-1 and TRBJ1-1; perhaps TRBD1 as D (5 bases). The length of the CDR3 is 16 residues. Germline V gene lookup returns CDR1 SGHRS and CDR2 YFSETQ. Deletions cut 3 bases from V and 1 base from J, with 16 bases between. CDR3 loop: CASSSLGRQPNTEAFF. CDR3 nucleotides: TGCGCCAGCAGCTCCCTCGGCCGACAGCCGAACACTGAAGCTTTCTTT.

The chain has TRBV27 and TRBJ1-5, with TRBD1 as a possible D gene (5 bases). V dropped 9 bases and J dropped 3 bases, with 15 bases sitting between them. Germline CDR1 MNHEY, CDR2 SMNVEV (reference sequence). This CDR3 is 14 amino acids long. This chain's CDR3 is CASNKQVTNQPQHF. In nucleotides, the CDR3 is TGTGCCAGTAATAAACAGGTTACCAATCAGCCCCAGCATTTT.

The rearrangement joins TRBV15 to TRBJ1-6; D not certain. CDR1 and CDR2 (germline): LNHNV, YYDKDF (reference sequence). The CDR3 runs 14 residues. Trimming took 3 bases from V and 8 from J, leaving 11 bases between them. CDR3 residues: CATSRAGSYSPLHF. Here the CDR3 DNA reads TGTGCCACCAGCAGGGCGGGCAGCTATTCACCCCTCCACTTT.

Comments on this clone: The sample carries other DNA sequences with the same CDR3. The chain couples TRBV6-5 to TRBJ2-2; D may be TRBD2 (5 bases). V was pared by 0 bases and J by 5 bases, with 7 bases between. CDR3 length: 14 amino acids. Germline assignment: CDR1 MNHEY and CDR2 SVGAGI. This CDR3 reads CASSYSRGTGELFF. The CDR3 DNA reads as TGTGCCAGCAGTTACTCGAGAGGGACCGGGGAGCTGTTTTTT.

This chain links TRBV6-5 with TRBJ2-3; perhaps TRBD2 as D (5 bases). The CDR3 extends over 14 amino acids. Germline values: CDR1 MNHEY, CDR2 SVGAGI. V was shortened by 11 bases and J by 0 bases, with 15 bases between the two germline ends. CDR3 nucleotides: TGTGCCGCCTGGAGCGGATCTAGCACAGATACGCAGTATTTT. As protein: CAAWSGSSTDTQYF.

V is TRBV30 and J is TRBJ1-2; 8 nucleotides agree with TRBD1. The CDR3 is 16 amino acids. Per germline, CDR1 GTSNPN and CDR2 SVGIG (reference sequence). Trimming took 1 base from V and 8 from J; bases not matched to a gene: 15. The CDR3 bases are TGTGCCTGGAGTGCATCACAGACAGGGGATCGGGGCGGCTACACCTTC. Its protein product is CAWSASQTGDRGGYTF.

This sequence joins TRBV3-1 (or the pseudogene TRBV3-2) and TRBJ1-2; 7 nucleotides align to TRBD1. The CDR3 contains 14 residues. CDR1 and CDR2 (germline): LGHDT, YNNKEL (reference sequence). V shed 2 bases, J shed 5 bases, and the junction held 5 bases outside the gene matches. CDR3: CASSQTGVGYGYTF. The DNA of the CDR3 is TGTGCCAGCAGCCAAACAGGGGTAGGGTATGGCTACACCTTC.

The chain joins TRBV5-4 to TRBJ1-2; TRBD1 matches 12 bases. The CDR3 runs 15 residues. Germline V CDR1 and CDR2: SGHNT, YYREEE (reference sequence). V trimming: 6 bases; J trimming: 8 bases; junction bases outside the gene matches: 11. For the CDR3, the DNA is TGTGCCAGCACCGGGACAGGGGGCTTAGCTTGGGGCTACACCTTC. Translating gives CASTGTGGLAWGYTF.

The CDR3 DNA reads TGTGCCAGCAGTCAAACAGGGGCCGACTACGAGCAGTACTTC. Translated, it gives CASSQTGADYEQYF. The chain uses TRBV13 and TRBJ2-7; 7 bases match TRBD1. This CDR3 has 14 residues. Germline assignment: CDR1 PRHDT and CDR2 FYEKMQ (reference sequence). Losses at the gene ends were 6 bases for V and 3 bases for J; bases not matched to a gene: 8.

V and J are TRBV4-2 and TRBJ2-2, with D possibly being TRBD1 (5 bases). CDR3 length equals 15 residues. V shed 4 bases and J shed 5 bases, with 14 bases lying between them. CDR1 and CDR2 (germline): LGHNA, YNFKEQ. The CDR3 DNA reads as TGTGCCAGCAGCCCTTGGACGAAGGGGACCGGGGAGCTGTTTTTT. Translated, it gives CASSPWTKGTGELFF.

This chain links TRBV28 with TRBJ1-2; the match to TRBD1 covers 8 bases. The CDR3 length is 16 residues. From germline, CDR1 is MDHEN and CDR2 SYDVKM. V dropped 5 bases and J dropped 2; count of bases not matched to a gene: 10. The CDR3 loop reads CASSPWGQGANYGYTF. CDR3 DNA: TGTGCCAGCAGTCCCTGGGGGCAGGGGGCGAACTATGGCTACACCTTC.

J is TRBJ2-5 and V is TRBV24-1, with 7 bases identical to TRBD2. The CDR3 extends over 17 amino acids. The germline V gene has CDR1 KGHDR and CDR2 SFDVKD. Losses at the gene ends were 5 bases for V and 4 bases for J; bases not matched to a gene: 15. This chain's CDR3 is CATSGRAGGVAGETQYF. Written as DNA, the CDR3 is TGTGCCACCAGTGGCCGTGCCGGCGGGGTAGCGGGAGAGACCCAGTACTTC.

The chain links TRBV9 to TRBJ2-2; TRBD2 might be the D (5 bases). Germline values: CDR1 SGDLS, CDR2 YYNGEE. The CDR3 has 14 amino acids. Trimming removed 1 base from V and 6 bases from J, with 10 bases in between. The CDR3 spells CASSVLNGAGELFF. The CDR3 region has the DNA TGTGCCAGCAGCGTACTGAACGGGGCCGGGGAGCTGTTTTTT.

Of note for this clone: The same CDR3 is also encoded by other DNA sequences in this sample. The chain has TRBV7-9 and TRBJ1-1; D possibly corresponds to TRBD1 (6 bases). V dropped 5 bases and J dropped 1 base, with 11 bases sitting between them. The CDR3 consists of 14 residues. CDR1 and CDR2 from the germline V gene are SEHNR and FQNEAQ (reference sequence). In DNA form, the CDR3 reads TGTGCCAGCAGCCTACAGGGCCAGAACACTGAAGCTTTCTTT. As protein: CASSLQGQNTEAFF. Combining the CDR3 with reference TRBV7-9 and TRBJ1-1 gives the whole variable domain DTGVSQNPRHKITKRGQNVTFRCDPISEHNRLYWYRQTLGQGPEFLTYFQNEAQLEKSRLLSDRFSAERPKGSFSTLEIQRTEQGDSAMYLCASSLQGQNTEAFFGQGTRLTVV.

The V and J genes are TRBV2 and TRBJ1-4; tentative D call: TRBD1 (5 bases). Germline V gives CDR1 SNHLY, CDR2 FYNNEI. CDR3 length: 13 residues. V lost 6 bases and J lost 7, with 12 bases in between. The CDR3 DNA reads TGTGCCAGCAGGGGGGGGGTCGGTGAAAAACTGTTTTTT. Translated, it gives CASRGGVGEKLFF.

The gene calls are TRBV5-6 and TRBJ1-2, with TRBD1 identical over 8 bases. The CDR3 loop spans 14 amino acids. Germline-derived CDR1 and CDR2 are SGHDT and YYEEEE. Trimming took 5 bases from V and 8 from J; bases not matched to a gene: 11. In DNA, the CDR3 is TGTGCCAGCAGGCTAACAGGGGGGTCAAGGGGCTACACCTTC. It codes for CASRLTGGSRGYTF.

Details on this clone: The sample has other DNA sequences that encode this CDR3 too. CDR3 DNA sequence: TGTGCCAGCTCACCAGGCAGGGGCGGTGAAAAACTGTTTTTT. Translation: CASSPGRGGEKLFF. The chain carries TRBV18 and TRBJ1-4; tentative D call: TRBD1 (6 bases). Per the germline V gene, CDR1 is KGHSH and CDR2 is LQKENI. The CDR3 is 14 amino acids. V dropped 2 bases and J dropped 7 bases, with 11 bases sitting between them.

As regards this clone: The identical CDR3 is also encoded by other nucleotide sequences in the sample. The chain has TRBV18 and TRBJ2-7; maybe TRBD2 (5 bases). V was cut by 2 bases and J by 0 bases, with 8 bases left in between. Germline V lookup: CDR1 KGHSH, CDR2 LQKENI. The CDR3 loop spans 14 amino acids. The CDR3 spells CASSPGLSSYEQYF. The CDR3, as DNA: TGTGCCAGCTCACCAGGACTCAGCTCCTACGAGCAGTACTTC.

CDR3 protein: CASSRDRSNYGYTF. The CDR3 DNA sequence: TGTGCCAGTAGTAGGGACAGATCTAACTATGGCTACACCTTC. This chain uses TRBV19 with TRBJ1-2, with 7 bases fitting TRBD1. The CDR3 runs to 14 residues. V trimming: 4 bases; J trimming: 0 bases; junction bases outside the gene matches: 2. Germline CDR1 LNHDA, CDR2 SQIVND (reference sequence).